Shown below are 21 T cell receptor beta chains from a single sample sequenced in a study of regulatory T cells in long-lasting Graves disease. As for time point: newly diagnosed GD, antithyroid drugs for less than 3 months. RNA isolated from PBMCs was used to make the TCR library. Sequencing libraries for TCR beta were prepared with iRepertoire HTBI primers and Arm-PCR of CDR3 regions. TCRdb re-derived calls from the multiplex PCR reads in MiXCR, one entry per CDR3 protein. The data show a few hundred thousand distinct CDR3 sequences, around 19% seen once. The same sample was also studied in work on T cells in Graves' hyperthyroidism and ophthalmopathy.

The sequencing here drew on peripheral blood mononuclear cells (PBMCs), taken at new diagnosis, from a patient treated with antithyroid drugs. These receptors came from a woman aged 25 to 39 with Graves disease.

The V gene is TRBV29-1, the J gene TRBJ1-2; D is unclear. Trimming took off 0 bases at V and 4 bases at J, with 21 bases between the two ends. The CDR3 extends over 17 amino acids. The germline V gene has CDR1 SQVTM and CDR2 ANQGSEA. CDR3 coding DNA: TGCAGCGTTGAAGATAAGTTTGCGCCCGGTGGGTCCTATGGCTACACCTTC. Amino acid sequence: CSVEDKFAPGGSYGYTF.

This clonotype was found many times. The gene calls are TRBV10-3 and TRBJ2-1, with D unclear. The length of the CDR3 is 15 residues. Germline CDR1 ENHRY, CDR2 SYGVKD. The ends were cut back, 0 bases at V and 4 bases at J, with 10 bases in the middle. The CDR3 protein is CAISESVSGYNEQFF. In DNA form, the CDR3 reads TGTGCCATCAGTGAGTCAGTGTCTGGGTACAATGAGCAGTTCTTC.

This clonotype was detected ten times or more. This chain joins TRBV7-2 and TRBJ1-1; 7 bases match TRBD1. Germline V gives CDR1 SGHTA, CDR2 FQGNSA. With 2 bases clipped from V and 7 bases from J, the junction kept 1 base outside the gene matches. This CDR3 contains 12 residues. As DNA, the CDR3 is TGTGCCAGCAGCTTACAGGGGGGTGAAGCTTTCTTT. The encoded protein is CASSLQGGEAFF.

The V call is TRBV19, the J call TRBJ1-5, with D possibly being TRBD1 (5 bases). V lost 3 bases, J lost 0 bases, and 15 bases lay in between. The length of the CDR3 is 17 residues. Germline assignment: CDR1 LNHDA and CDR2 SQIVND (reference sequence). CDR3 in amino acids: CASSMRWGRDSNQPQHF. CDR3 DNA sequence: TGTGCCAGTAGTATGAGATGGGGGAGAGATAGCAATCAGCCCCAGCATTTT. The variable domain in full, completed from reference TRBV19 and TRBJ1-5, reads DGGITQSPKYLFRKEGQNVTLSCEQNLNHDAMYWYRQDPGQGLRLIYYSQIVNDFQKGDIAEGYSVSREKKESFPLTVTSAQKNPTAFYLCASSMRWGRDSNQPQHFGDGTRLSIL.

Comments on this clonotype: A far larger clone is just one base off, so this is likely a read error. J is TRBJ2-7 and V is TRBV13; D remains unclear. This CDR3 has 14 residues. Per the germline V gene, CDR1 is PRHDT and CDR2 is FYEKMQ (reference sequence). Trimming took off 0 bases at V and 7 bases at J, with 13 bases between the two ends. The CDR3 nucleotides are TGTGCCAGCAGCTTAGGGGTATCCCGGAATGAGCAGTACTTC. Translating gives CASSLGVSRNEQYF.

This clonotype occurred many times. V usage is TRBV3-1 and J usage is TRBJ1-5, with D uncertain. The ends were cut back, 3 bases at V and 9 bases at J, with 12 bases in the middle. This CDR3 is built from 13 residues. Germline CDR1 reads LGHDT; CDR2 reads YNNKEL (reference sequence). The CDR3, as DNA: TGTGCCAGCAGCCAGGCCGGGGAATGGCCCCAGCATTTT. Residues: CASSQAGEWPQHF. The full variable domain, its missing parts supplied by reference TRBV3-1 and TRBJ1-5, is DTAVSQTPKYLVTQMGNDKSIKCEQNLGHDTMYWYKQDSKKFLKIMFSYNNKELIINETVPNRFSPKSPDKAHLNLHINSLELGDSAVYFCASSQAGEWPQHFGDGTRLSIL.

The chain uses TRBV19 and TRBJ1-2; TRBD1 is a possible D gene (5 bases). CDR1 and CDR2 from the germline V gene are LNHDA and SQIVND (reference sequence). The length of the CDR3 is 13 residues. The V gene lost 3 bases and the J gene lost 8 bases, with 13 bases spanning the gap. CDR3 loop: CASSIVGGSGYTF. DNA for the CDR3: TGTGCCAGTAGTATCGTCGGGGGAAGCGGCTACACCTTC.

This clonotype was counted many times. The chain joins TRBV7-8 to TRBJ1-5; D might be TRBD1 (5 bases). V was pared by 1 base and J by 5 bases, with 15 bases between. Per germline, CDR1 SGHVS and CDR2 FQNEAQ. The CDR3 runs to 16 residues. This chain's CDR3 is CASSLGGQREDQPQHF. CDR3 in DNA: TGTGCCAGCAGCTTAGGGGGCCAAAGGGAGGATCAGCCCCAGCATTTT.

The chain uses TRBV15 and TRBJ2-7, with unresolved D. V lost 0 bases, J lost 3 bases, and 9 bases lay in between. This CDR3 has 14 residues. Looked up from germline, CDR1 is LNHNV and CDR2 is YYDKDF (reference sequence). CDR3 coding DNA: TGTGCCACCAGCAGAGAGCTATTTGGCTACGAGCAGTACTTC. It translates to CATSRELFGYEQYF.

This clonotype was detected many times. The gene calls are TRBV5-1 and TRBJ1-1; D uncertain. Germline V gene data show CDR1 as SGHRS and CDR2 as YFSETQ. The V end lost 1 base, the J end lost 1 base, and 11 bases lay between the germline ends. The CDR3 loop spans 15 amino acids. This chain's CDR3 is CASSLFWRRNTEAFF. CDR3 bases: TGCGCCAGCAGCTTGTTTTGGCGAAGGAACACTGAAGCTTTCTTT.

The chain has TRBV29-1 and TRBJ1-1; D not certain. The V gene's germline CDR1 is SQVTM and CDR2 ANQGSEA. With 1 base removed from V and 1 base from J, the gap between germline ends came to 10 bases. The CDR3 is 14 amino acids. The CDR3 coding sequence is TGCAGCGTTGAAGTCCCATTGGAGAACACTGAAGCTTTCTTT. Protein product: CSVEVPLENTEAFF.

This clonotype was found a few times. The chain carries TRBV7-9 and TRBJ2-2; 10 positions match TRBD2. Per the germline V gene, CDR1 is SEHNR and CDR2 is FQNEAQ (reference sequence). This CDR3 is 16 amino acids long. After removal of 10 bases from V and 0 bases from J, the junction contained 8 bases not matched to a gene. The CDR3 reads CATVFLAGANTGELFF. The CDR3 bases are TGTGCCACCGTTTTTCTAGCGGGGGCGAACACCGGGGAGCTGTTTTTT.

This clonotype was counted ten times or more. The V call is TRBV5-1, the J call TRBJ1-6; 10 positions match TRBD1. The CDR3 is 14 amino acids. V lost 6 bases, J lost 6 bases, and 3 bases stayed unmatched. CDR1 is SGHRS and CDR2 is YFSETQ in the germline V gene. CDR3 sequence: CASTRTGGNSPLHF. Here the CDR3 DNA reads TGCGCCAGCACCCGGACAGGGGGTAATTCACCCCTCCACTTT.

Of note for this clonotype: This could be a read error, since a much larger clone is one nucleotide away. The conserved phenylalanine or tryptophan is not found at the CDR3 terminus, so this likely reflects a read error. The chain combines TRBV11-2 with TRBJ1-2, with 8 nucleotides matching TRBD1. With V trimmed by 4 bases and J by 4 bases, 8 bases remained unmatched. Germline-derived CDR1 and CDR2 are SGHAT and FQNNGV. This CDR3 has 15 residues. In DNA form, the CDR3 reads TGTGCCAGCAGCTCGCGGACAGGGTACGCCTATGGCTACACCCTC. Translated: CASSSRTGYAYGYTL.

This clonotype was counted ten times or more. V and J are TRBV18 and TRBJ1-4; D gene uncertain. The CDR3 sequence is 16 residues long. CDR1 is KGHSH and CDR2 is LQKENI in the germline V gene. V dropped 4 bases and J dropped 0 bases, with 12 bases sitting between them. In DNA, the CDR3 is TGTGCCAGCTCACGCAACCGGGTTGCAACTAATGAAAAACTGTTTTTT. As protein: CASSRNRVATNEKLFF.

About this clonotype: One base away lies a much larger clone, so this may be a sequencing read error. Without the conserved terminal phenylalanine or tryptophan, this CDR3 likely stems from a read error. The chain carries TRBV7-9 and TRBJ2-1; D not certain. The end of the DNA fits TRBJ2-4 better, so the J call may be wrong. The V gene's germline CDR1 is SEHNR and CDR2 FQNEAQ (reference sequence). The CDR3 covers 15 residues. As DNA, the CDR3 is TGTGCCAGCAGCTCTCCAGTGGCGGAGAAAAACATTCAGTACCTC. As protein: CASSSPVAEKNIQYL.

This clonotype was counted many times. This chain links TRBV7-8 with TRBJ1-1; TRBD1 might be the D (5 bases). Germline loops: CDR1 SGHVS, CDR2 FQNEAQ. V lost 2 bases to trimming and J lost 10 bases, with 11 bases between them. The CDR3 totals 12 residues. The CDR3 DNA follows: TGTGCCAGCAGCTTATCCAGGGAGAGAGCTTTCTTT. This codes for CASSLSRERAFF.

This clonotype was seen at least ten times. The rearrangement links TRBV7-2 to TRBJ2-5; 7 nucleotides agree with TRBD2. The V gene's germline CDR1 is SGHTA and CDR2 FQGNSA. J gave up 5 bases and V 9 bases, and 6 bases lay outside the gene matches. The CDR3 length is 12 residues. In DNA form, the CDR3 reads TGTGCCAGTACAGTCGGGGGGGAGACCCAGTACTTC. Translated: CASTVGGETQYF.

As to this clonotype: One junction end disagrees with the germline gene, perhaps due to a read error. V and J are TRBV11-2 and TRBJ2-5; TRBD1 or TRBD2 may be the D gene (5 bases each). CDR3 length: 14 amino acids. Germline V lookup: CDR1 SGHAT, CDR2 FQNNGV. This CDR3 is CASSLGMGVETQCF. The CDR3 DNA sequence: TGTGCCAGCAGCTTAGGGATGGGGGTGGAGACCCAGTGCTTC. Complete variable domain (other parts from reference TRBV11-2 and TRBJ2-5): EAGVAQSPRYKIIEKRQSVAFWCNPISGHATLYWYQQILGQGPKLLIQFQNNGVVDDSQLPKDRFSAERLKGVDSTLKIQPAKLEDSAVYLCASSLGMGVETQCFGPGTRLLVL.

This clonotype turned up a few times. Germline is not matched at one junction end, which may reflect a read error. V and J are TRBV7-2 and TRBJ2-7, with D unclear. This CDR3 has 12 residues. Per the germline V gene, CDR1 is SGHTA and CDR2 is FQGNSA. CDR3: CASSLGSYEQSF. The DNA of the CDR3 is TGTGCCAGCAGCTTAGGTTCCTACGAGCAGTCCTTC. Full variable domain (missing parts from reference TRBV7-2 and TRBJ2-7): GAGVSQSPSNKVTEKGKDVELRCDPISGHTALYWYRQSLGQGLEFLIYFQGNSAPDKSGLPSDRFSAERTGGSVSTLTIQRTQQEDSAVYLCASSLGSYEQSFGPGTRLTVT.

In regard to this clonotype: A much bigger clone sits one base away, suggesting this may be a read error. The chain is built from TRBV12-5 and TRBJ2-7, with 7 positions matching TRBD2. V was clipped by 4 bases and J by 3 bases; unmatched bases: 9. This CDR3 region has 15 residues. The germline CDR1 and CDR2 sequences are LGHNT and FRNRAP. CDR3 DNA: TGTGCTAGTGGTTGGGGGGGAGGCAGGGTCTACGAGCAGTACTTC. Protein: CASGWGGGRVYEQYF.